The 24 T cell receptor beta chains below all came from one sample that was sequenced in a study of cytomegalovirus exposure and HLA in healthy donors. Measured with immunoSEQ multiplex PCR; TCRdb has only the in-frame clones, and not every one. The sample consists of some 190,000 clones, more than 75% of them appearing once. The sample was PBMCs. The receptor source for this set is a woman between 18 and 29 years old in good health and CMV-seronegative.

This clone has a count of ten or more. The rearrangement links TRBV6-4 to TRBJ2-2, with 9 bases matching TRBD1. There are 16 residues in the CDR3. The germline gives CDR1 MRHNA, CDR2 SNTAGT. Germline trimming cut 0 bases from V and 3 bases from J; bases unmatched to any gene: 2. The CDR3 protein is CASSDSWTGDTGELFF. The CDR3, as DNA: TGTGCCAGCAGTGACTCTTGGACAGGGGACACCGGGGAGCTGTTTTTT.

CDR3 DNA sequence: TGTGCCAGTAAGGTCCAGGGTAGCAATCAGCCCCAGCATTTT. This gives the protein CASKVQGSNQPQHF. V and J are TRBV19 and TRBJ1-5; D perhaps matches TRBD1 (5 bases). Deletions cut 7 bases from V and 0 bases from J, with 10 bases between. Germline CDR1 and CDR2: LNHDA and SQIVND (reference sequence). CDR3 length equals 14 residues.

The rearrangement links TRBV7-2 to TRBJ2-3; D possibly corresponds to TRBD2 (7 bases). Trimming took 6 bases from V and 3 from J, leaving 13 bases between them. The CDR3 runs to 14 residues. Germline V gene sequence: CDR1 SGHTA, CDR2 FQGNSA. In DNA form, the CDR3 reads TGTGCCAGCAGAGACGGGGGGCGGACAGATACGCAGTATTTT. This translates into CASRDGGRTDTQYF.

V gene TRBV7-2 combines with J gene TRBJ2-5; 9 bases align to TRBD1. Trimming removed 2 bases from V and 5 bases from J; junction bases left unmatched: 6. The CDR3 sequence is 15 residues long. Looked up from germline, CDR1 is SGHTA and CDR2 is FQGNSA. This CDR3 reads CASSLFTGGLETQYF. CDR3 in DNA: TGTGCCAGCAGCTTATTTACAGGGGGCTTGGAGACCCAGTACTTC.

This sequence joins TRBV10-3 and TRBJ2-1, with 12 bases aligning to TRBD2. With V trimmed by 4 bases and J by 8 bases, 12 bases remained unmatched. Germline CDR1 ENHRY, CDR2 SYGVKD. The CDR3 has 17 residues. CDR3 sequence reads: CAISGPALTSGSDEQFF. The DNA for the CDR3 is TGTGCCATCAGTGGACCGGCTCTGACTAGCGGGAGCGATGAGCAGTTCTTC.

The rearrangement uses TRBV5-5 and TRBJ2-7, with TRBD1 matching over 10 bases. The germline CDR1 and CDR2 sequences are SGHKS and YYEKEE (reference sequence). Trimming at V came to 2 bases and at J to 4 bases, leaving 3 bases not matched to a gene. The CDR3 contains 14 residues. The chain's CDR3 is CASSLRTGGYEQYF. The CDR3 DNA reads TGTGCCAGCAGCTTAAGGACAGGGGGTTACGAGCAGTACTTC.

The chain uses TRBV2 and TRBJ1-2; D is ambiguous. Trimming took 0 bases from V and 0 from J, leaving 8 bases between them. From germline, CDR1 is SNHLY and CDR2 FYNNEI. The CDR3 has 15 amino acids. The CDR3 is CASSEAYSPNYGYTF. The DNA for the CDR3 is TGTGCCAGCAGTGAAGCGTATTCCCCTAACTATGGCTACACCTTC.

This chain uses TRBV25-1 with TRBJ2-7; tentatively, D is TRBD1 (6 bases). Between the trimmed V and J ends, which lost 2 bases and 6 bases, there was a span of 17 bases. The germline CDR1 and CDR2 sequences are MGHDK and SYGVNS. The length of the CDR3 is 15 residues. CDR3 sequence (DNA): TGTGCCAGCAGTGAAGGGGGCACCCTAATCATCGAGCAGTACTTC. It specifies CASSEGGTLIIEQYF.

The CDR3 loop is CASSSLRDSSYEQYF. The CDR3 DNA reads as TGTGCCAGCAGCTCCCTCAGGGACAGCTCCTACGAGCAGTACTTC. The rearrangement joins TRBV5-4 to TRBJ2-7, with TRBD1 matching over 7 bases. Trimming took 3 bases from V and 0 from J; bases not matched to a gene: 6. This CDR3 is 15 amino acids long. The germline V gene encodes CDR1 SGHNT and CDR2 YYREEE (reference sequence).

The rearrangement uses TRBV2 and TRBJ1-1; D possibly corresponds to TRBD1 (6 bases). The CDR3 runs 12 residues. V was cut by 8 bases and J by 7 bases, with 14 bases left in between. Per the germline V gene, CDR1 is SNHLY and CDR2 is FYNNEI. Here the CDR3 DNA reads TGTGCCAGCGCGGGGGGCCGGAATGAAGCTTTCTTT. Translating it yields CASAGGRNEAFF. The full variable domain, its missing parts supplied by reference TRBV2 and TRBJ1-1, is EPEVTQTPSHQVTQMGQEVILRCVPISNHLYFYWYRQILGQKVEFLVSFYNNEISEKSEIFDDQFSVERPDGSNFTLKIRSTKLEDSAMYFCASAGGRNEAFFGQGTRLTVV.

The chain's CDR3 is CASSHHIAGLYQETQYF. In DNA, the CDR3 is TGTGCCAGCAGCCATCACATAGCGGGACTCTACCAAGAGACCCAGTACTTC. This rearrangement joins TRBV14 to TRBJ2-5; TRBD2 aligns across 8 bases. CDR3 size: 17 residues. Trimming took 3 bases from V and 0 from J; bases not matched to a gene: 9. Germline V gives CDR1 SGHDN, CDR2 FVKESK. Looking up the rest from reference TRBV14 and TRBJ2-5 gives the full variable domain: EAGVTQFPSHSVIEKGQTVTLRCDPISGHDNLYWYRRVMGKEIKFLLHFVKESKQDESGMPNNRFLAERTGGTYSTLKVQPAELEDSGVYFCASSHHIAGLYQETQYFGPGTRLLVL.

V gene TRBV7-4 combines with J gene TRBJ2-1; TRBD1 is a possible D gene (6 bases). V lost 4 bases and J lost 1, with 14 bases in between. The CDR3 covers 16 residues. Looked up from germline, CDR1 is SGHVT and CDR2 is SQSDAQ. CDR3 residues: CASSWTEEVSYNEQFF. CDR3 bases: TGTGCCAGCAGCTGGACAGAAGAGGTGTCCTACAATGAGCAGTTCTTC.

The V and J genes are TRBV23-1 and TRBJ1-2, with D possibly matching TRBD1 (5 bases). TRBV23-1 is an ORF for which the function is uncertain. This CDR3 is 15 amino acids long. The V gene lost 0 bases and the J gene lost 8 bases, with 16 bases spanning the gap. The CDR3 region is CASSQSGHRHYGYTF. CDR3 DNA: TGCGCCAGCAGTCAATCGGGTCACAGGCATTACGGCTACACCTTC.

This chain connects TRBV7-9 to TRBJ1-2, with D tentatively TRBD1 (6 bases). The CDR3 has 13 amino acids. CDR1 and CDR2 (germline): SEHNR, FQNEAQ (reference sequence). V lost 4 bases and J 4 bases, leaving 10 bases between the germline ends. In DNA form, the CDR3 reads TGTGCCAGCAGCTATGCGGACAGCTATGGCTACACCTTC. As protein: CASSYADSYGYTF.

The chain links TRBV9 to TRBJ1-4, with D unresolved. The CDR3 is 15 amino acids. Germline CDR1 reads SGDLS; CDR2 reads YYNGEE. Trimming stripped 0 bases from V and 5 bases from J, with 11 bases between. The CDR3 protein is CASSVVAGGNEKLFF. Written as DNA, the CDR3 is TGTGCCAGCAGCGTAGTAGCCGGTGGAAATGAAAAACTGTTTTTT. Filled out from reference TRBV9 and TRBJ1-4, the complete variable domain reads DSGVTQTPKHLITATGQRVTLRCSPRSGDLSVYWYQQSLDQGLQFLIQYYNGEERAKGNILERFSAQQFPDLHSELNLSSLELGDSALYFCASSVVAGGNEKLFFGSGTQLSVL.

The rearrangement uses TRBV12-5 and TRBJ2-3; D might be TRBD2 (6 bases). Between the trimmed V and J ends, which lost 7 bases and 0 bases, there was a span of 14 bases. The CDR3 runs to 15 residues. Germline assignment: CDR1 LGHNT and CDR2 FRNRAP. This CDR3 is CASAPAAGSTDTQYF. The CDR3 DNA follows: TGTGCTAGTGCCCCGGCGGCGGGGAGCACAGATACGCAGTATTTT.

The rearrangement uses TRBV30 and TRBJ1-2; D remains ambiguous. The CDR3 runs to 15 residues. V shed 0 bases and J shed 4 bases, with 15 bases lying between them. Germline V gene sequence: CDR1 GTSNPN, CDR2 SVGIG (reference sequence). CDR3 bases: TGTGCCTGGAGTGTAATTCCTGCAGGCTCCTATGGCTACACCTTC. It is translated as CAWSVIPAGSYGYTF.

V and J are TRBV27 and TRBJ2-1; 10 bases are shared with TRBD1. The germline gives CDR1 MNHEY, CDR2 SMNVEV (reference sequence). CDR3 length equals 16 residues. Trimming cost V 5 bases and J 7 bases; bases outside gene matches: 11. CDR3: CASSPTGGWGGNEQFF. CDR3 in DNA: TGTGCCAGCAGTCCGACAGGGGGCTGGGGAGGTAATGAGCAGTTCTTC.

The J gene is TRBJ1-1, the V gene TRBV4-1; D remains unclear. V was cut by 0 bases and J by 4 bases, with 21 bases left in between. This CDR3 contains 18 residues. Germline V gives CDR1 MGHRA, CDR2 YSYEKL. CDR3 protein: CASSQDLIRSLMGTEAFF. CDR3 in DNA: TGCGCCAGCAGCCAAGATTTGATCAGGTCGCTCATGGGCACTGAAGCTTTCTTT.

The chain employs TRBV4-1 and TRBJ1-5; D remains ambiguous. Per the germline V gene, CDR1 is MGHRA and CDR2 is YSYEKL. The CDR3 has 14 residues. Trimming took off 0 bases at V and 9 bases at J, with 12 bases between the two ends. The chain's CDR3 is CASSQDRAAGPQHF. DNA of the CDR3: TGCGCCAGCAGCCAAGATAGGGCGGCGGGGCCCCAGCATTTT.

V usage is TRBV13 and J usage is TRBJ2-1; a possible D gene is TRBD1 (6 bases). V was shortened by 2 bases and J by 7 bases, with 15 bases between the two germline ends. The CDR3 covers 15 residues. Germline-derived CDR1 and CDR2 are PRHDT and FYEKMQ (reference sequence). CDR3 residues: CASSLNNLRGNEQFF. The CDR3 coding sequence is TGTGCCAGCAGCTTAAACAACCTGAGGGGGAATGAGCAGTTCTTC.

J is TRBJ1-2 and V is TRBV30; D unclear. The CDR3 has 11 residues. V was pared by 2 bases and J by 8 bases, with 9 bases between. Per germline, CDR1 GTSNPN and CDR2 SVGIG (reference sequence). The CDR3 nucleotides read TGTGCCTGGAGTACGGTGATCGGCTACACCTTC. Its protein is CAWSTVIGYTF.

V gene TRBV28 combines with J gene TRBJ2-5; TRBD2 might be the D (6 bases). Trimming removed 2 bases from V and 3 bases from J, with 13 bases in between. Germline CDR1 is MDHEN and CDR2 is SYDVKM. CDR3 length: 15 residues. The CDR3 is CASSLIGVAEETQYF. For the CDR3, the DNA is TGTGCCAGCAGTTTAATTGGGGTAGCGGAAGAGACCCAGTACTTC.

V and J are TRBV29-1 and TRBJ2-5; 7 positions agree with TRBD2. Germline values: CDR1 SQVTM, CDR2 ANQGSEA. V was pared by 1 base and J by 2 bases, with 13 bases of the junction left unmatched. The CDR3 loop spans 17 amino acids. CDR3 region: CSVEGGLVALRQETQYF. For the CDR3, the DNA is TGCAGCGTTGAAGGAGGACTAGTGGCTCTCAGACAAGAGACCCAGTACTTC.